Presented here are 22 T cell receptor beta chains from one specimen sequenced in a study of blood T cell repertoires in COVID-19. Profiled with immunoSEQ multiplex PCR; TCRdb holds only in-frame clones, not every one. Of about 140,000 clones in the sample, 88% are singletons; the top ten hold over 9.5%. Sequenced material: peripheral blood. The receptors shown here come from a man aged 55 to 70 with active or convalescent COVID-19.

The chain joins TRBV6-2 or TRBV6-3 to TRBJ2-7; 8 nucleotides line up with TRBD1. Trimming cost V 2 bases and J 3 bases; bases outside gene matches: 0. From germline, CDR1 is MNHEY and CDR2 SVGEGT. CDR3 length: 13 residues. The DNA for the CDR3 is TGTGCCAGCAGTTACACAGGGGGCTACGAGCAGTACTTC. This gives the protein CASSYTGGYEQYF.

The chain's CDR3 is CASSQEISRVVFF. DNA for the CDR3: TGTGCCAGCAGCCAAGAAATAAGCAGGGTGGTGTTTTTT. This rearrangement joins TRBV3-1 (or the pseudogene TRBV3-2) to TRBJ1-4, with a weak D call TRBD1 (5 bases). V was trimmed by 0 bases and J by 15 bases, leaving 14 bases between them. The germline V gene has CDR1 LGHDT and CDR2 YNNKEL (reference sequence). This CDR3 is 13 amino acids long.

CDR3 bases: TGCGCCAGCAGCTCGCAGACCTACGAGCAGTACTTC. Translated: CASSSQTYEQYF. The V gene is TRBV5-1, the J gene TRBJ2-7; D not resolved. V dropped 3 bases and J dropped 2 bases, with 6 bases sitting between them. CDR3 length equals 12 residues. The germline V gene encodes CDR1 SGHRS and CDR2 YFSETQ.

CDR3 residues: CSVSGTVSYEQYF. The CDR3 DNA follows: TGCAGCGTCTCCGGGACTGTATCCTACGAGCAGTACTTC. V and J are TRBV29-1 and TRBJ2-7; a weak D match, TRBD2 (6 bases). Germline V CDR1 and CDR2: SQVTM, ANQGSEA. Deletions cut 6 bases from V and 1 base from J, with 13 bases between. This CDR3 contains 13 residues.

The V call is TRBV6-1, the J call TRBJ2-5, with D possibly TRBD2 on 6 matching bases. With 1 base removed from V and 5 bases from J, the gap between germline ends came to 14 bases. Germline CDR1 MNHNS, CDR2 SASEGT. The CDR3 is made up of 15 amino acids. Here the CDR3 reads CASSEVGLTRETQYF. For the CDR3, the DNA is TGTGCCAGCAGTGAAGTGGGACTGACGCGTGAGACCCAGTACTTC.

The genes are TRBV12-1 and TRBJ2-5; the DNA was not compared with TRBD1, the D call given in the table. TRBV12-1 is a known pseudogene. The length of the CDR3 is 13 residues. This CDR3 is CASSFSRGETQYF. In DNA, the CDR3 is TGTGCCAGCAGCTTTAGCAGGGGAGAGACCCAGTACTTC.

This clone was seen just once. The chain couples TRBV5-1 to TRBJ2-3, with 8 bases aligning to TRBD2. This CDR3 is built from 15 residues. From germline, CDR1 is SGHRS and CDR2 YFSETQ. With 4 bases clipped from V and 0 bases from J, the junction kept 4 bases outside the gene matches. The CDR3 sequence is CASSPAGASTDTQYF. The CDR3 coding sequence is TGCGCCAGCAGCCCAGCGGGAGCAAGCACAGATACGCAGTATTTT. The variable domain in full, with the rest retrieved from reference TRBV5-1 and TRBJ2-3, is KAGVTQTPRYLIKTRGQQVTLSCSPISGHRSVSWYQQTPGQGLQFLFEYFSETQRNKGNFPGRFSGRQFSNSRSEMNVSTLELGDSALYLCASSPAGASTDTQYFGPGTRLTVL.

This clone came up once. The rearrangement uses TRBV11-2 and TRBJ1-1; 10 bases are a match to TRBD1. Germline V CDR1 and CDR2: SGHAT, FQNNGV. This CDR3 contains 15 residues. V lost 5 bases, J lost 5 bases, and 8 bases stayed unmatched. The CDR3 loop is CASSPKGTGVTEAFF. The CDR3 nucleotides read TGTGCCAGCAGCCCGAAGGGGACAGGGGTTACTGAAGCTTTCTTT.

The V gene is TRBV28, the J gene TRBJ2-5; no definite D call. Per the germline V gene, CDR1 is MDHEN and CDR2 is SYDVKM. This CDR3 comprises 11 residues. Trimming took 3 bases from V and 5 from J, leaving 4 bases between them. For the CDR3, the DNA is TGTGCCAGCAGTTTCATGGAGACCCAGTACTTC. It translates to CASSFMETQYF.

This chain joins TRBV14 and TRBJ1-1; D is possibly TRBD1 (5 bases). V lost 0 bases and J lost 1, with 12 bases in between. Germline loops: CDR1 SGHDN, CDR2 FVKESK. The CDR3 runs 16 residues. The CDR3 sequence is CASSQEAPGGNTEAFF. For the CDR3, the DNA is TGTGCCAGCAGCCAAGAGGCGCCCGGGGGGAACACTGAAGCTTTCTTT. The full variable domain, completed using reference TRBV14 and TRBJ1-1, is EAGVTQFPSHSVIEKGQTVTLRCDPISGHDNLYWYRRVMGKEIKFLLHFVKESKQDESGMPNNRFLAERTGGTYSTLKVQPAELEDSGVYFCASSQEAPGGNTEAFFGQGTRLTVV.

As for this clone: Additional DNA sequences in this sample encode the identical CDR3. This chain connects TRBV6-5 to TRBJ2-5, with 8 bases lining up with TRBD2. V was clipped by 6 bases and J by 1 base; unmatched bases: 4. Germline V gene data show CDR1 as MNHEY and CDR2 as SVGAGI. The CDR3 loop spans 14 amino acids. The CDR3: CASSGLAAQETQYF. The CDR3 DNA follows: TGTGCCAGCAGCGGACTAGCAGCCCAAGAGACCCAGTACTTC.

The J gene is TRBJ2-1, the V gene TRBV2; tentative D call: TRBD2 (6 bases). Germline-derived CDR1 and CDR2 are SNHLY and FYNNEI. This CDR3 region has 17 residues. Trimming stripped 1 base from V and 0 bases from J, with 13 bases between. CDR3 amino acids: CASSEDSGWSSYNEQFF. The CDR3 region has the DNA TGTGCCAGCAGTGAAGATAGCGGCTGGAGCTCCTACAATGAGCAGTTCTTC.

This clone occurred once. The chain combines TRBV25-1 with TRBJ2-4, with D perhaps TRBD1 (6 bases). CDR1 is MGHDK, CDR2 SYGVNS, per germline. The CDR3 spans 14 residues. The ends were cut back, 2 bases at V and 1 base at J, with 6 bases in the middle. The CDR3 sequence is CASSEQGAKNIQYF. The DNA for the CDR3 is TGTGCCAGCAGTGAACAGGGGGCCAAAAACATTCAGTACTTC.

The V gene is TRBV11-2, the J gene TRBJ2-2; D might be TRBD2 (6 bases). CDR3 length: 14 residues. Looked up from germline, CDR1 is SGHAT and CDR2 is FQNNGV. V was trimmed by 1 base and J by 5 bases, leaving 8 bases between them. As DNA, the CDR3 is TGTGCCAGCAGCTTAGGCGGGGTGACCGGGGAGCTGTTTTTT. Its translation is CASSLGGVTGELFF.

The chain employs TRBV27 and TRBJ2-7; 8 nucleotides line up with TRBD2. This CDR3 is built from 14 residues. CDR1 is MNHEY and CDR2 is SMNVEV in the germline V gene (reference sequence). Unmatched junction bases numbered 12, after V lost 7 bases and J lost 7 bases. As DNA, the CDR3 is TGTGCCAGCACTGGGAATAGCGGGAAGGGAGAGCAGTACTTC. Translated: CASTGNSGKGEQYF.

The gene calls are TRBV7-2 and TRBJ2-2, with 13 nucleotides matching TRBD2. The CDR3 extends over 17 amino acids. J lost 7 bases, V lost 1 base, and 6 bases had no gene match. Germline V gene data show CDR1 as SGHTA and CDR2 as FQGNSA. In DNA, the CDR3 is TGTGCCAGCAGCTTAGGACTAGCGGGAGGTATGGGCGGGGAGCTGTTTTTT. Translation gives CASSLGLAGGMGGELFF.

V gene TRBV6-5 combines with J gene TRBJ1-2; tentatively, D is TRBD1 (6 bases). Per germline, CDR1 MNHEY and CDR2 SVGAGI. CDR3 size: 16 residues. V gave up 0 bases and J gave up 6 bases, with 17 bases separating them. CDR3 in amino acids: CASSYSGGRVLNGYTF. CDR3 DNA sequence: TGTGCCAGCAGTTACTCGGGGGGGCGCGTTCTCAATGGCTACACCTTC.

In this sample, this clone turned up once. This CDR3 is CASSGQRGLANTGELFF. CDR3 nucleotides: TGTGCCAGCAGCGGTCAAAGGGGACTAGCTAACACCGGGGAGCTGTTTTTT. The rearrangement links TRBV9 to TRBJ2-2; 9 positions match TRBD2. J gave up 2 bases and V 3 bases, and 8 bases lay outside the gene matches. CDR3 length equals 17 residues. Germline V lookup: CDR1 SGDLS, CDR2 YYNGEE.

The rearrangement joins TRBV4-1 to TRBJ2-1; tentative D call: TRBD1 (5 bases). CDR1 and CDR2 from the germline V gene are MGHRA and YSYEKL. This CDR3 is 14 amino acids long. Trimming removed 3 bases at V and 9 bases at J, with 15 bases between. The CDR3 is CASSQLGPESEQFF. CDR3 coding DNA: TGCGCCAGCAGCCAGTTGGGGCCAGAAAGTGAGCAGTTCTTC.

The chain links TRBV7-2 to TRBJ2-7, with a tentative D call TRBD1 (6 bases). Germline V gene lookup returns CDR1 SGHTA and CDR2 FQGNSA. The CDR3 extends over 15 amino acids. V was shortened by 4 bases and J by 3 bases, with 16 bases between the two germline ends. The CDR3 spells CASSSPREGGYEQYF. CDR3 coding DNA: TGTGCCAGCAGCTCCCCTCGGGAAGGGGGCTACGAGCAGTACTTC.

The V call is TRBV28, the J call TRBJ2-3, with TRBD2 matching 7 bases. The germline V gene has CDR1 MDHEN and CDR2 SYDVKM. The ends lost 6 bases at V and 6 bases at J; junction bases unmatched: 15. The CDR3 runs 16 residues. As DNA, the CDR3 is TGTGCCAGCAGAAAATTGACTAGCAAGGTCCCGGATACGCAGTATTTT. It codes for CASRKLTSKVPDTQYF.

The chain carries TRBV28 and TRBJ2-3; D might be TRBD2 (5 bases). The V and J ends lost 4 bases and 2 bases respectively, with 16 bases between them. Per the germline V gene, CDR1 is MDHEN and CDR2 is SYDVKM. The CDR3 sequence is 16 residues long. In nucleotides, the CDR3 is TGTGCCAGCAGTTCGCCTGGAGCGGAGGCCACAGATACGCAGTATTTT. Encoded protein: CASSSPGAEATDTQYF.